This TCR beta chain was sequenced for a study of CD8 T cells in ankylosing spondylitis. CDR3 size: 14 residues. J gave up 5 bases and V 4 bases, and 7 bases lay outside the gene matches. CDR1 and CDR2 from the germline V gene are MGHRA and YSYEKL. In TCRdb, the 5' RACE reads were re-called with MiXCR into one record per CDR3 protein. The data show some 200,000 distinct CDR3 sequences, with roughly 12% seen just once and 15% to 20% held by the top ten. Sequenced material: blood, either unsorted or a sorted T cell fraction (not recorded which). The clonotype was recovered from a male donor with ankylosing spondylitis or in good health (not recorded which). The chain couples TRBV4-1 to TRBJ2-5, with 7 nucleotides matching TRBD2. CDR3 loop: CASSLGDGGETQYF. The CDR3 DNA reads TGCGCCAGCAGCCTCGGGGACGGGGGGGAGACCCAGTACTTC.